This paragraph covers one TCR beta chain sequence. Its antigen is undetermined. Healthy donors served as the controls. They were matched for age and sex. FACS was used to enrich TEMRA cells, whereas the CD8+ and CD4+ T cells were obtained by negative isolation. This entry belongs to a study of CD8 T cells in Susac syndrome. Study results and caveats: As acknowledged by the study, its TCR sequencing and HLA analysis included a relatively small number of individuals.

Trimming removed 5 bases at V and 5 bases at J, with 12 bases between. This CDR3 has 13 residues. In germline, CDR1 is MNHEY, CDR2 SMNVEV (reference sequence). Reverse transcription of roughly 0.45 to 1 ug RNA was performed with random hexamers. TCRdb used MiXCR to reprocess the immunoSEQ multiplex PCR reads, holding one entry per CDR3 protein. The sample yields 100,000 to 150,000 distinct CDR3 sequences, around 94% seen once. The chain combines TRBV27 with TRBJ2-5, with D perhaps matching TRBD1 or TRBD2 (6 bases each). Sequencing was carried out using CD4+ T cells from PBMCs. The clonotype originates from a human donor in good health. The CDR3, as DNA: TGTGCCAGCAGTCGGGGGCGGGGTGAGACCCAGTACTTC. Amino acids: CASSRGRGETQYF.